These T cell receptor beta chains were read from a single sample in a study of cytomegalovirus exposure and HLA in healthy donors. The protocol was immunoSEQ multiplex PCR, while the TCRdb copy is restricted to in-frame clones and leaves out a portion. The sample yields about 140,000 clones, roughly 77% seen once. The sample comprised PBMCs. The receptors were sampled from a woman in her twenties or thirties in good health and CMV-seronegative. Each CDR3 is given with its conserved first and last residue. D genes are given only for firm matches. Size values are once, few and many counts, or a class for expanded clones, and some rows have none.

-	-	TRBV9	TRBJ1-2	CASSPPGGLGYTF	TGTGCCAGCAGCCCTCCGGGGGGGTTAGGCTACACCTTC
TRBD1	-	TRBV18	TRBJ1-1	CASSPPWGTGIDTGAFF	TGTGCCAGCTCACCACCGTGGGGGACAGGGATCGACACTGGAGCTTTCTTT
TRBD2	once	TRBV18	TRBJ2-3	CASSPRPRTSGVSTDTQYF	TGTGCCAGCTCACCCCGACCCCGGACTAGCGGGGTTAGCACAGATACGCAGTATTTT
-	-	TRBV14	TRBJ2-3	CASSQDYPDTQYF	TGTGCCAGCAGCCAAGACTATCCAGATACGCAGTATTTT
-	-	TRBV18	TRBJ2-1	CASSPGGQGGDEQFF	TGTGCCAGCTCACCGGGGGGGCAGGGCGGAGATGAGCAGTTCTTC
-	-	TRBV12-5	TRBJ1-1	CASAKQANTEAFF	TGTGCTAGCGCAAAACAGGCGAACACTGAAGCTTTCTTT
TRBD1	-	TRBV6-5	TRBJ1-6	CASSWDREESPLHF	TGTGCCAGCAGTTGGGACAGGGAGGAATCACCCCTCCACTTT
TRBD1	few	TRBV2	TRBJ1-2	CASSVQGTAHGYTF	TGTGCCAGCAGTGTACAGGGGACCGCTCATGGCTACACCTTC
TRBD1	-	TRBV28	TRBJ2-7	CASSSSGQGYEQYF	TGTGCCAGCAGTTCCTCGGGACAGGGCTACGAGCAGTACTTC
-	-	TRBV4-1	TRBJ1-2	CASSQPEAGGSGYTF	TGCGCCAGCAGCCAACCTGAGGCGGGGGGGTCCGGCTACACCTTC
-	-	TRBV28	TRBJ2-3	CASSLYQGPGTDTQYF	TGTGCCAGCAGTTTATACCAGGGGCCGGGCACAGATACGCAGTATTTT